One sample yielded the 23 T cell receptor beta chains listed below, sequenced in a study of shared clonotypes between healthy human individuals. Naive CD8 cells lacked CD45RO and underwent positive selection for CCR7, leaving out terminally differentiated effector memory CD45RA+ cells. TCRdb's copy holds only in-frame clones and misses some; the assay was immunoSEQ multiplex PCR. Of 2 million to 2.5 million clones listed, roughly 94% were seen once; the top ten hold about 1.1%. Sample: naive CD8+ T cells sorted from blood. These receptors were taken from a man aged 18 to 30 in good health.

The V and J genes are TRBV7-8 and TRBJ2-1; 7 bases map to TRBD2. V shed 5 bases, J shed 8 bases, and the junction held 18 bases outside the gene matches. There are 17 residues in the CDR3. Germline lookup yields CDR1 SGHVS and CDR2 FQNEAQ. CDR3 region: CASSPSLGGGPSDEQFF. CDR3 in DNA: TGTGCCAGCAGCCCCAGCCTTGGGGGAGGGCCCTCGGATGAGCAGTTCTTC.

CDR3 sequence reads: CASSQGGSYNEQFF. Written as DNA, the CDR3 is TGTGCCAGCAGCCAGGGAGGGTCCTACAATGAGCAGTTCTTC. The V and J genes are TRBV5-6 and TRBJ2-1; 7 bases fit TRBD2. This CDR3 region has 14 residues. The V gene's germline CDR1 is SGHDT and CDR2 YYEEEE. The J segment lost 1 base and the V segment lost 4 bases, leaving 2 bases of the junction unmatched.

CDR3 bases: TGCGCCAGCAGCCAAGATAAGAATACTTACAATGAGCAGTTCTTC. Its translation: CASSQDKNTYNEQFF. V usage is TRBV4-1 and J usage is TRBJ2-1; D gene ambiguous. This CDR3 contains 15 residues. V lost 0 bases and J 4 bases, leaving 10 bases between the germline ends. CDR1 MGHRA and CDR2 YSYEKL come from the germline V gene.

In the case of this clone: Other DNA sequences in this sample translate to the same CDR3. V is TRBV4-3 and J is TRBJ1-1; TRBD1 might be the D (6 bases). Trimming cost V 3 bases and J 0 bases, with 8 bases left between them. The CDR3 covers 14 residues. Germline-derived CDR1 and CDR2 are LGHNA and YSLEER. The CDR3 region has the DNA TGCGCCAGCAGCCAGGGGGGCCTGAACACTGAAGCTTTCTTT. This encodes CASSQGGLNTEAFF.

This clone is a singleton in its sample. The CDR3 bases are TGCGCCAGCTCTCCCGCGCAAGTACAAGACACTGAAGCTTTCTTT. This sequence encodes CASSPAQVQDTEAFF. The chain carries TRBV4-1 and TRBJ1-1; no reliable D call. V was pared by 8 bases and J by 3 bases, with 19 bases between. This CDR3 region has 15 residues. Germline-derived CDR1 and CDR2 are MGHRA and YSYEKL.

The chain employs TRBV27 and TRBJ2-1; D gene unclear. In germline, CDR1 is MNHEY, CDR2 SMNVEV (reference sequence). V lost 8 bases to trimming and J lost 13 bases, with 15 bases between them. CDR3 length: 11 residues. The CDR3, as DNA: TGTGCCAGCGGGTACCGGGCGCCTCAGTTCTTC. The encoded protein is CASGYRAPQFF.

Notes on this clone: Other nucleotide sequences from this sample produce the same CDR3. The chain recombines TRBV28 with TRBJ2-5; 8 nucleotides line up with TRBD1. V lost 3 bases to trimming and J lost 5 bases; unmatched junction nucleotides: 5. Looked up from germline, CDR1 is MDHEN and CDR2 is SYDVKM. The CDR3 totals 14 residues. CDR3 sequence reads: CASSFQGAGETQYF. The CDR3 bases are TGTGCCAGCAGTTTCCAGGGGGCGGGGGAGACCCAGTACTTC.

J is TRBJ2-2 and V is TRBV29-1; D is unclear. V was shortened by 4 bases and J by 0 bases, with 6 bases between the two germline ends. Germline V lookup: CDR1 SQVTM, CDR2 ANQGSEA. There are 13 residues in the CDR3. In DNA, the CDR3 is TGCAGCGTTGCAGGATCGAACACCGGGGAGCTGTTTTTT. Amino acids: CSVAGSNTGELFF.

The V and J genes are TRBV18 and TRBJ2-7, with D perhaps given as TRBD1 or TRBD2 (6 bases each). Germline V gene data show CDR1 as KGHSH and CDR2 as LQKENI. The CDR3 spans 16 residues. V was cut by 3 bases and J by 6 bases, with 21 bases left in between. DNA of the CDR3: TGTGCCAGCTCACCCCCCCCGGGGGCCGGATCGGGCGAGCAGTACTTC. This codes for CASSPPPGAGSGEQYF.

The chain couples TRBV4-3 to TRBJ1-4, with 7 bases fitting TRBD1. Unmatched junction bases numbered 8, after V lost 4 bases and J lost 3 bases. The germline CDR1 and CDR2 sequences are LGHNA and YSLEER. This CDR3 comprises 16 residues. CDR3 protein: CASSRLDRASNEKLFF. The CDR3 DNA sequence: TGCGCCAGCAGCCGTTTAGACAGGGCATCTAATGAAAAACTGTTTTTT.

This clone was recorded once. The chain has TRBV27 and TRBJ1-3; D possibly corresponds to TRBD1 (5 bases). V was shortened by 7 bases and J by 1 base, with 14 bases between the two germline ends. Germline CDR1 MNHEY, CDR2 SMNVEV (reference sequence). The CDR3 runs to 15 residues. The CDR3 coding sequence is TGTGCCAGCACCCCCTGGGGGATATCTGGAAACACCATATATTTT. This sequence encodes CASTPWGISGNTIYF.

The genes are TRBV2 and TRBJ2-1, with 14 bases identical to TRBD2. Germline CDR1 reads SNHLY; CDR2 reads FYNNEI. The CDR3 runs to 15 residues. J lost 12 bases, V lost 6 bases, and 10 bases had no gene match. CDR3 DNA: TGTGCCAGCAGACTGGGACTAGCGGGAGATGAGGGGCAGTTCTTC. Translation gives CASRLGLAGDEGQFF.

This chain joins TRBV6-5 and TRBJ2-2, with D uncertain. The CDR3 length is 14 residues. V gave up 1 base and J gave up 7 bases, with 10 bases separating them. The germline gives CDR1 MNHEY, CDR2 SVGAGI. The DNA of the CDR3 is TGTGCCAGCAGTTACTTCCCCCCGGGCGGGGAGCTGTTTTTT. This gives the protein CASSYFPPGGELFF.

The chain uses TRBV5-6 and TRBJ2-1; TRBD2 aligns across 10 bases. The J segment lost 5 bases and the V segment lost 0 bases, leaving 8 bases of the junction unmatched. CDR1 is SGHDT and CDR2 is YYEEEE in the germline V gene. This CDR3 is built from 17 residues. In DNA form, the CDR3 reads TGTGCCAGCAGCTTGGAGTGGTGGCTAGCGGGGGACAATGAGCAGTTCTTC. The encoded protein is CASSLEWWLAGDNEQFF. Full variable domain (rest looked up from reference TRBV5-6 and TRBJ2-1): DAGVTQSPTHLIKTRGQQVTLRCSPKSGHDTVSWYQQALGQGPQFIFQYYEEEERQRGNFPDRFSGHQFPNYSSELNVNALLLGDSALYLCASSLEWWLAGDNEQFFGPGTRLTVL.

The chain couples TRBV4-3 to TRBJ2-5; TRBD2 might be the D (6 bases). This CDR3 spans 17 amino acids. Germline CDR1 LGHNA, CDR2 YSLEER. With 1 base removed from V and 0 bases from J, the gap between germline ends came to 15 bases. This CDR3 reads CASSQGLAVVYQETQYF. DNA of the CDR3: TGCGCCAGCAGCCAAGGTTTAGCGGTTGTCTACCAAGAGACCCAGTACTTC.

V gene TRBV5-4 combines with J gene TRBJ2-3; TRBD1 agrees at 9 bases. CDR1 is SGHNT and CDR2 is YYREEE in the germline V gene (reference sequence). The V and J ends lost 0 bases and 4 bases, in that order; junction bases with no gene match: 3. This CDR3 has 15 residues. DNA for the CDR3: TGTGCCAGCAGCTTGGTCGGGACAGGGTCAGATACGCAGTATTTT. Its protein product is CASSLVGTGSDTQYF.

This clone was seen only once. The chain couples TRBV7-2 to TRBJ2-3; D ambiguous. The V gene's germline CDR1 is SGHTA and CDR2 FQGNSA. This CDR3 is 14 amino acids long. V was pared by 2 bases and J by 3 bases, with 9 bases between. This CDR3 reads CASSLSPSTDTQYF. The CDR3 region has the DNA TGTGCCAGCAGCTTAAGCCCTTCGACAGATACGCAGTATTTT.

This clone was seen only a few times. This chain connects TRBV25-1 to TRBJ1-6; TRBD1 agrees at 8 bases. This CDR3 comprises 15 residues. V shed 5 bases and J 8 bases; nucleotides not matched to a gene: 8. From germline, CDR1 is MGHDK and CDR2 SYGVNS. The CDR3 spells CASSNTGTGYSPLHF. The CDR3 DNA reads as TGTGCCAGCAGTAATACCGGGACAGGTTATTCACCCCTCCACTTT.

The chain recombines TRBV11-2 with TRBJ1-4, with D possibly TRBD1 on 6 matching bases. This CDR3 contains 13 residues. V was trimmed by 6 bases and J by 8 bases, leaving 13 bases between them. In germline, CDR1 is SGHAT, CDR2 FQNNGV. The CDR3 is CASSPGAGEKLFF. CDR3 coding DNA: TGTGCCAGCAGTCCAGGGGCTGGGGAAAAACTGTTTTTT.

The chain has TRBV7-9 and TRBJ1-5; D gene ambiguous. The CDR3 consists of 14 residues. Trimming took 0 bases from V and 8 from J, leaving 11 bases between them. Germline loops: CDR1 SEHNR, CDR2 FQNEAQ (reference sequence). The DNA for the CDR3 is TGTGCCAGCAGCTTAGCCGGCAGCGATGAGCCCCAGCATTTT. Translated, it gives CASSLAGSDEPQHF.

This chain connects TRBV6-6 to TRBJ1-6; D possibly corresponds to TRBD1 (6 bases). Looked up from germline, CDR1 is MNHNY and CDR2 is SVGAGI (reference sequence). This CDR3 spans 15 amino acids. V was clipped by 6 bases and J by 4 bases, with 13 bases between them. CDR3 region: CASSTGQGYNSPLHF. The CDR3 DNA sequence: TGTGCCAGCAGCACGGGGCAGGGGTATAATTCACCCCTCCACTTT.

The CDR3 coding sequence is TGTGCCAGCAGCTCGGGGGGGACAGGGCGAGGGCAAGAGACCCAGTACTTC. Encoded protein: CASSSGGTGRGQETQYF. The chain combines TRBV11-2 with TRBJ2-5, with D perhaps matching TRBD1 (9 bases). The V end lost 4 bases, the J end lost 2 bases, and 20 bases lay between the germline ends. Germline V gives CDR1 SGHAT, CDR2 FQNNGV. The CDR3 extends over 17 amino acids. The complete variable domain, with remaining parts taken from reference TRBV11-2 and TRBJ2-5, reads EAGVAQSPRYKIIEKRQSVAFWCNPISGHATLYWYQQILGQGPKLLIQFQNNGVVDDSQLPKDRFSAERLKGVDSTLKIQPAKLEDSAVYLCASSSGGTGRGQETQYFGPGTRLLVL.

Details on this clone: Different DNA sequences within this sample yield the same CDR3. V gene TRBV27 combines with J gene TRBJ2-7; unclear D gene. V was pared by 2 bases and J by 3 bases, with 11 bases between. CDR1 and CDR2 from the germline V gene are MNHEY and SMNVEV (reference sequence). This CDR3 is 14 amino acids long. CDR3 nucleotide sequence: TGTGCCAGCAGTTTAAAGGGCAGCTACTACGAGCAGTACTTC. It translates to CASSLKGSYYEQYF.